This TCR beta chain emerged from a study of shared clonotypes between healthy human individuals. All donors were Caucasian adults living in Nashville, Tennessee. Germline-derived CDR1 and CDR2 are SGHVS and FQNEAQ. The germline V and J ends were trimmed by 5 bases and 1 base, with 14 bases remaining between them. CDR3 length: 16 amino acids. The assay was immunoSEQ multiplex PCR, and TCRdb's table has in-frame clones only and misses some. This sample has around 510,000 clones, with roughly 95% found just once. The sample was naive CD4+ T cells sorted from blood. Subset meaning: CD45RA+ positively selected. This sequence was found in a woman in her twenties or thirties in good health. The V call is TRBV7-8, the J call TRBJ2-2; no firm D call. CDR3 DNA sequence: TGTGCCAGCAGCACCGACACAGCATTGAACACCGGGGAGCTGTTTTTT. Its protein is CASSTDTALNTGELFF.